This TCR beta chain derives from a study of cytomegalovirus exposure and HLA in healthy donors. Among the donors, all were healthy bone marrow donors. PCR amplification relied on 60 Vbeta primers (plus 13 Jbeta primers). Generated by immunoSEQ multiplex PCR, the TCRdb table keeps only in-frame clones and is missing some. In all, the sample yields about 110,000 clones. A word on this clone: Its target is not known.

The CDR3 has 13 amino acids. Trimming took 5 bases from V and 4 from J, leaving 11 bases between them. Germline CDR1 reads SGHRS; CDR2 reads YFSETQ. The study, taken as a whole, reports: It was taken for granted in presence/absence analyses that sequencing depth across donors was roughly uniform. Sequences of the TCR beta chain were said to predict the HLA-A and HLA-B alleles of most subjects accurately. Common viral pathogens seemed to be connected with several of the most significant clusters, according to a later analysis.

This TCR was sampled from a man aged 30 to 39 in good health and CMV-seronegative. V gene TRBV5-1 combines with J gene TRBJ2-3, with D tentatively TRBD1 (5 bases). Sequenced material: PBMCs. CDR3 DNA: TGCGCCAGCAGTGGGCAGGGCCCAGATACGCAGTATTTT. Protein product: CASSGQGPDTQYF.